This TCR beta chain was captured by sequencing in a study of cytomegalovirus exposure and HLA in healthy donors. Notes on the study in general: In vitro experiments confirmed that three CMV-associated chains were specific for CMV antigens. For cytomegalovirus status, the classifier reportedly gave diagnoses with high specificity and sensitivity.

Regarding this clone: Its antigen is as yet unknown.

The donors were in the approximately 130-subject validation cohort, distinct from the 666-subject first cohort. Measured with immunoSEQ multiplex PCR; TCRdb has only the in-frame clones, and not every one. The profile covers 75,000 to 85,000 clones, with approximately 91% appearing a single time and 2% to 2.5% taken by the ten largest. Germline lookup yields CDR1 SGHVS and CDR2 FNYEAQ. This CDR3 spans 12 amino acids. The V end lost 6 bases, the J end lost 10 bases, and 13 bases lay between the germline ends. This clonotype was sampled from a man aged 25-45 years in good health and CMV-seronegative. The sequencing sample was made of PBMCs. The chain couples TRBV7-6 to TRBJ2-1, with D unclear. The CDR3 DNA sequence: TGTGCCAGCAGTGCCCGGAGTACAGAGCAGTTCTTC. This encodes CASSARSTEQFF.